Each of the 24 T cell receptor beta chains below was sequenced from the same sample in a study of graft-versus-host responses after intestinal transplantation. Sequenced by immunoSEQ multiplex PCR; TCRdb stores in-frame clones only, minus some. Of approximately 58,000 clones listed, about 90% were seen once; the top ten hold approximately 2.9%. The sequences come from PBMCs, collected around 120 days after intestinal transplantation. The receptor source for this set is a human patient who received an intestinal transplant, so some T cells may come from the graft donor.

This CDR3 is CASSLVGLSRYEQYF. The CDR3 region has the DNA TGTGCCAGCAGCTTGGTGGGACTATCCCGCTACGAGCAGTACTTC. The chain employs TRBV5-6 and TRBJ2-5; the match to TRBD2 covers 7 bases. The DNA matches TRBJ2-7 better at its end, which makes the J call doubtful. The V gene's germline CDR1 is SGHDT and CDR2 YYEEEE. The CDR3 consists of 15 residues.

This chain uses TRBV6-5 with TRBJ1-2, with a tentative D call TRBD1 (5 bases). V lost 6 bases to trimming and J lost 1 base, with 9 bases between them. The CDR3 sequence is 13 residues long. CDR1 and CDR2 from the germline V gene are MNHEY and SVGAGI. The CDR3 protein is CASSLDSNYGYTF. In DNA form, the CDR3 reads TGTGCCAGCAGCCTCGACAGTAACTATGGCTACACCTTC.

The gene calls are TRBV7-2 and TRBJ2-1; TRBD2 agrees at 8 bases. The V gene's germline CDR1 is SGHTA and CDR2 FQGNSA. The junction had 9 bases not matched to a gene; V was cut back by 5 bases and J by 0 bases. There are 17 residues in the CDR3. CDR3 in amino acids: CASSHGKSGSSYNEQFF. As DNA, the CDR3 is TGTGCCAGCAGCCACGGAAAAAGCGGGAGCTCCTACAATGAGCAGTTCTTC.

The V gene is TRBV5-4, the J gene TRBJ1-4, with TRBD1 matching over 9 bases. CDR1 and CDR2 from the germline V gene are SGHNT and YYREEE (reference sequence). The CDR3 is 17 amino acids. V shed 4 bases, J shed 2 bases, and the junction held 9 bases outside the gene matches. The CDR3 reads CASSEGQGMVTNEKLFF. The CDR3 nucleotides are TGTGCCAGCAGCGAGGGACAGGGAATGGTTACTAATGAAAAACTGTTTTTT. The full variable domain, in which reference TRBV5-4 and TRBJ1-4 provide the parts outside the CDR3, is ETGVTQSPTHLIKTRGQQVTLRCSSQSGHNTVSWYQQALGQGPQFIFQYYREEENGRGNFPPRFSGLQFPNYSSELNVNALELDDSALYLCASSEGQGMVTNEKLFFGSGTQLSVL.

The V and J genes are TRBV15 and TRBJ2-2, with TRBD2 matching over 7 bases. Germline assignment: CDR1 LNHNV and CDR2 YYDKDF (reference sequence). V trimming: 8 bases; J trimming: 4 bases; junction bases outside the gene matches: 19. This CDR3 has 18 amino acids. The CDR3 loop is CATAPPWVGGSSTGELFF. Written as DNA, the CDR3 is TGTGCCACCGCGCCTCCCTGGGTGGGCGGGAGTTCCACCGGGGAGCTGTTTTTT.

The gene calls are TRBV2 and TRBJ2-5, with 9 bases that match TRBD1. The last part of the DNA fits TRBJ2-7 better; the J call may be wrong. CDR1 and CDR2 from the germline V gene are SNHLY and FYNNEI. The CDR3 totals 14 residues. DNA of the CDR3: TGTGCCAGCAGTCGACAGGGGGGCTCCTACGAGCAGTACTTC. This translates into CASSRQGGSYEQYF.

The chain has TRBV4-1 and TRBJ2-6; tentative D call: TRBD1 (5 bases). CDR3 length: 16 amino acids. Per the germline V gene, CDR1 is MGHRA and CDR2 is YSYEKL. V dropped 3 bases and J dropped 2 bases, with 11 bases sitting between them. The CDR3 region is CASSHWTNTGANVLTF. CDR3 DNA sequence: TGCGCCAGCAGCCATTGGACAAATACTGGGGCCAACGTCCTGACTTTC.

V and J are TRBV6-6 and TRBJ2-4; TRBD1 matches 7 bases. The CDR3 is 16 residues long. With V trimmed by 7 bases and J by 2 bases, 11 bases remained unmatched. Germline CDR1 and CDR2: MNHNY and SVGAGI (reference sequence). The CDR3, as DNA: TGTGCCAGCACCCCGAGGGCAGGGGGATCCAAAAACATTCAGTACTTC. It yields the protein CASTPRAGGSKNIQYF.

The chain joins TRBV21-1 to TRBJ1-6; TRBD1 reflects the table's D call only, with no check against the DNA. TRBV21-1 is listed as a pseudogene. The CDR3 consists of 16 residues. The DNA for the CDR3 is TGTGCCAGCAGCAAAGCCGGGACAGCGTTTCATTCACCCCTCCACTTT. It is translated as CASSKAGTAFHSPLHF.

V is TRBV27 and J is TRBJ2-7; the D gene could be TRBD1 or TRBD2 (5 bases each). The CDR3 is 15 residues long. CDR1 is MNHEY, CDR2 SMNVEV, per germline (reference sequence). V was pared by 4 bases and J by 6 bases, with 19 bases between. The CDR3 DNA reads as TGTGCCAGCAGTTACGGGGCAGGGACGTACCTCGAGCAGTACTTC. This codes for CASSYGAGTYLEQYF.

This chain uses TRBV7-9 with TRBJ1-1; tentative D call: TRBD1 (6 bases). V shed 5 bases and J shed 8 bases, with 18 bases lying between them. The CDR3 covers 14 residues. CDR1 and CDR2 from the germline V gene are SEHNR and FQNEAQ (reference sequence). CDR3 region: CASSLGGGDREAFF. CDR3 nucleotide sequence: TGTGCCAGCAGCCTAGGGGGTGGTGACAGAGAAGCTTTCTTT.

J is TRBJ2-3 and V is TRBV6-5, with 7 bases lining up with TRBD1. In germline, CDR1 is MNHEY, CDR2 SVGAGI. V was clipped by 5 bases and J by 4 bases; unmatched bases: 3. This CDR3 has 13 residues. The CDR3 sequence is CASSVGQADTQYF. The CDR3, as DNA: TGTGCCAGCAGTGTTGGACAGGCAGATACGCAGTATTTT.

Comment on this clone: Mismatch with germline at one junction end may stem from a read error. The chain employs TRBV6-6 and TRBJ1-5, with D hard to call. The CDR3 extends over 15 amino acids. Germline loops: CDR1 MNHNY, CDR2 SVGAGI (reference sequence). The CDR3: CVSSYSWDGDQPQHF. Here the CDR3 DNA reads TGTGTCAGCAGTTACTCGTGGGATGGCGATCAGCCCCAGCATTTT.

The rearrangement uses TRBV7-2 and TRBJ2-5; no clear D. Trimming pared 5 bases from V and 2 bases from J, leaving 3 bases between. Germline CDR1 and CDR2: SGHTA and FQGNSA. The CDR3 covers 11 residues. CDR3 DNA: TGTGCCAGCAGCGGACAAGAGACCCAGTACTTC. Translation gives CASSGQETQYF.

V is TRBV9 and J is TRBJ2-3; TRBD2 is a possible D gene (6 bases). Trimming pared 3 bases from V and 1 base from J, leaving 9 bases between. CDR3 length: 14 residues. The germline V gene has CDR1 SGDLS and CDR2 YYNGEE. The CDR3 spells CASSEWGGTDTQYF. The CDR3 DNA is TGTGCCAGCAGCGAGTGGGGGGGCACAGATACGCAGTATTTT.

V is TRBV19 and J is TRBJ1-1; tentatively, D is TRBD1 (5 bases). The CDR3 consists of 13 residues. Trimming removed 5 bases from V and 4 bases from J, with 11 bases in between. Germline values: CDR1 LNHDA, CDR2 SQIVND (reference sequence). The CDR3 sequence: CASSWGPGTEAFF. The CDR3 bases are TGTGCCAGTAGTTGGGGCCCGGGCACTGAAGCTTTCTTT.

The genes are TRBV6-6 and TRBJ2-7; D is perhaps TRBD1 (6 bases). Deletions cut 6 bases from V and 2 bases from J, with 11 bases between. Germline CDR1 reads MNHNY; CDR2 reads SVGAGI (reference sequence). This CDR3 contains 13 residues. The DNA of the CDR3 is TGTGCCAGCAGACTGGGGGCCCCCTACGAGCAGTACTTC. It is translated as CASRLGAPYEQYF.

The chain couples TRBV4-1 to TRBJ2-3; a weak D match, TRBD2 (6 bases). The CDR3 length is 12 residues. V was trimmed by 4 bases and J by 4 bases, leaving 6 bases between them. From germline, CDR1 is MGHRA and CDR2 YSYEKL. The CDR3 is CASSRDSDTQYF. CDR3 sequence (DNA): TGCGCCAGCAGCCGGGACTCAGATACGCAGTATTTT.

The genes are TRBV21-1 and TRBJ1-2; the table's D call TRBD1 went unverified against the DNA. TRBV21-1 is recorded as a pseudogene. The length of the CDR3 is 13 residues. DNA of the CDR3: TGTGCCAGCAGGATCGGGACAGTCTATGGCTACACCTTC. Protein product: CASRIGTVYGYTF.

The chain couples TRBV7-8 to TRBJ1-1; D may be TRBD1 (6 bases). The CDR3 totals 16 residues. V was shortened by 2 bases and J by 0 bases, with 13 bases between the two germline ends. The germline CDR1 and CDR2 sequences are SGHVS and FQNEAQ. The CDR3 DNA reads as TGTGCCAGCAGCTTAACCAGGGGAGGGCTGAACACTGAAGCTTTCTTT. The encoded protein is CASSLTRGGLNTEAFF.

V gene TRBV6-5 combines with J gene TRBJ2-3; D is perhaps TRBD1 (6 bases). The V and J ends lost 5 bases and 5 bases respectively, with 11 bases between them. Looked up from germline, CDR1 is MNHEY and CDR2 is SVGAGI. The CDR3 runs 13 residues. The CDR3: CASSERDKDTQYF. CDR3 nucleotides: TGTGCCAGCAGTGAGAGGGACAAAGATACGCAGTATTTT.

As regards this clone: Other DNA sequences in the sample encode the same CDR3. CDR3 residues: CASSPWGNTEAFF. The CDR3 bases are TGTGCCAGCAGCCCATGGGGGAACACTGAAGCTTTCTTT. The J gene is TRBJ1-1, the V gene TRBV27; no definite D call. CDR1 and CDR2 (germline): MNHEY, SMNVEV (reference sequence). The germline V and J ends were trimmed by 6 bases and 1 base, with 9 bases remaining between them. The CDR3 length is 13 residues.

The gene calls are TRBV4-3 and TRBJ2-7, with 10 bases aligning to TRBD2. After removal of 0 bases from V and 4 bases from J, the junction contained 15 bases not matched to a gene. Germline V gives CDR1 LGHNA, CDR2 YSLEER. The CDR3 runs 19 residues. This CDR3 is CASSQEGAGGVHGVYEQYF. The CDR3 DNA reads TGCGCCAGCAGCCAAGAGGGAGCGGGAGGGGTGCATGGGGTTTACGAGCAGTACTTC.

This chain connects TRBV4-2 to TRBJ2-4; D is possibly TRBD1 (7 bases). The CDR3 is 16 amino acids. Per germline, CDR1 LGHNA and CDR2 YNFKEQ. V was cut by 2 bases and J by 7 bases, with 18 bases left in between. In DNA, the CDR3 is TGTGCCAGCAGCCAACTCAGGGGGGAAAGAGAGAACATTCAGTACTTC. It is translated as CASSQLRGERENIQYF.